These 9 T cell receptor beta chains originate from one sample sequenced in a study of beta chain features in type 1 diabetes. Study results and limitations: Shortening that was moderate but significant affected the TCRB CDR3s of Type 1 diabetes patients in all four CD4+ subsets.

Their antigen targets remain unknown. The whole isolated RNA underwent reverse transcription, so sequencing captured expressed TCRB transcripts. The method was immunoSEQ multiplex PCR; TCRdb's version includes in-frame clones alone and lacks a portion of them. The sample gives under 200,000 clones, about 8.3% of which show up once; approximately 0.56% is in the top ten. The sequencing input was central memory CD4+ T cells from blood. All receptors come from a woman younger than 35 with type 1 diabetes.

This clone occurred a few times. This chain links TRBV28 with TRBJ1-2, with 7 positions matching TRBD1. This CDR3 has 13 amino acids. Germline CDR1 and CDR2: MDHEN and SYDVKM. The J segment lost 0 bases and the V segment lost 8 bases, leaving 3 bases of the junction unmatched. The CDR3 bases are TGTGCCAGCCGGGACAGTGCTAACTATGGCTACACCTTC. This sequence encodes CASRDSANYGYTF.

This rearrangement joins TRBV30 to TRBJ2-7; 9 nucleotides match TRBD2. The CDR3 is 14 amino acids. V was pared by 2 bases and J by 6 bases, with 8 bases of the junction left unmatched. Germline CDR1 reads GTSNPN; CDR2 reads SVGIG (reference sequence). The CDR3 spells CAWSRNSGSSEQYF. The CDR3 DNA is TGTGCCTGGAGTCGGAATAGCGGGAGCTCCGAGCAGTACTTC. Looking up the rest from reference TRBV30 and TRBJ2-7 gives the full variable domain: SQTIHQWPATLVQPVGSPLSLECTVEGTSNPNLYWYRQAAGRGLQLLFYSVGIGQISSEVPQNLSASRPQDRQFILSSKKLLLSDSGFYLCAWSRNSGSSEQYFGPGTRLTVT.

This clone occurred many times. The J gene is TRBJ2-7, the V gene TRBV11-3, with a tentative D call TRBD2 (5 bases). Looked up from germline, CDR1 is SGHNT and CDR2 is YENEEA. The CDR3 has 14 residues. The V gene lost 0 bases and the J gene lost 3 bases, with 9 bases spanning the gap. The CDR3 spells CASSLETGNYEQYF. CDR3 sequence (DNA): TGTGCCAGCAGCTTAGAAACCGGGAACTACGAGCAGTACTTC.

This clone was observed a handful of times. This chain uses TRBV9 with TRBJ2-5; D is perhaps TRBD1 (5 bases). Trimming stripped 0 bases from V and 2 bases from J, with 8 bases between. The germline gives CDR1 SGDLS, CDR2 YYNGEE. The CDR3 sequence is 14 residues long. Here the CDR3 DNA reads TGTGCCAGCAGCGTAGGGACACTACAAGAGACCCAGTACTTC. It codes for CASSVGTLQETQYF.

The chain links TRBV7-9 to TRBJ1-2, with D perhaps matching TRBD1 (5 bases). With 3 bases removed from V and 8 bases from J, the gap between germline ends came to 16 bases. CDR3 length equals 14 residues. Germline CDR1 is SEHNR and CDR2 is FQNEAQ (reference sequence). CDR3 coding DNA: TGTGCCAGCAGCTTGGAGTCAGGGCTTTACGGCTACACCTTC. Amino acid sequence: CASSLESGLYGYTF.

This clone has more than one count but fewer than ten. This chain joins TRBV5-6 and TRBJ1-2; 10 bases fit TRBD1. The junction had 13 bases not matched to a gene; V was cut back by 8 bases and J by 6 bases. Per germline, CDR1 SGHDT and CDR2 YYEEEE. CDR3 length: 15 amino acids. The CDR3, as DNA: TGTGCCAGTCGTAGGGGGACAGGGGAATGGCATGGCTACACCTTC. This codes for CASRRGTGEWHGYTF.

This clone has only a few counts. The gene calls are TRBV7-3 and TRBJ2-7; 10 nucleotides agree with TRBD2. Germline loops: CDR1 SGHTA, CDR2 FQGTGA. The J segment lost 3 bases and the V segment lost 5 bases, leaving 7 bases of the junction unmatched. This CDR3 spans 15 amino acids. The chain's CDR3 is CASSPPASGSYEQYF. The CDR3 DNA sequence: TGTGCCAGCAGCCCCCCGGCTAGCGGGAGCTACGAGCAGTACTTC.

This clone was seen only a few times. The CDR3 DNA follows: TGTGCCAGCAGTCTCCCGGGATTTTCGGGCGAGCAGTACTTC. Amino acid sequence: CASSLPGFSGEQYF. The V and J genes are TRBV28 and TRBJ2-7; D possibly corresponds to TRBD2 (5 bases). The V gene lost 5 bases and the J gene lost 6 bases, with 17 bases spanning the gap. Germline V gene lookup returns CDR1 MDHEN and CDR2 SYDVKM. This CDR3 region has 14 residues.

The chain joins TRBV5-6 to TRBJ2-2; tentative D call: TRBD1 (6 bases). The CDR3 spans 15 residues. The V end lost 5 bases, the J end lost 1 base, and 12 bases lay between the germline ends. The V gene's germline CDR1 is SGHDT and CDR2 YYEEEE. The CDR3 DNA sequence: TGTGCCAGCAGGCCCAAGGGGGTGAACACCGGGGAGCTGTTTTTT. It encodes CASRPKGVNTGELFF.